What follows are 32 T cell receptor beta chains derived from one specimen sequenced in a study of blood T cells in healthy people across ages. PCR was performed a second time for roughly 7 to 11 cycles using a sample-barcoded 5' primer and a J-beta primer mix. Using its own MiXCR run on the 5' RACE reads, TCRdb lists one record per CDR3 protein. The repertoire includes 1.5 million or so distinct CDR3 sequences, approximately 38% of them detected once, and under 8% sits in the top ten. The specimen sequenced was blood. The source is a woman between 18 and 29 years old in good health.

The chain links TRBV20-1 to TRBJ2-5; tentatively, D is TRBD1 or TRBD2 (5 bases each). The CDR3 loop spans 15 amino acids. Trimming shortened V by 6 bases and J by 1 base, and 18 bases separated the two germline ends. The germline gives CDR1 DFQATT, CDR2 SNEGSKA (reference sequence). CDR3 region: CSAPIRGALQETQYF. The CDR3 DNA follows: TGCAGTGCCCCGATTCGAGGGGCCCTCCAAGAGACCCAGTACTTC.

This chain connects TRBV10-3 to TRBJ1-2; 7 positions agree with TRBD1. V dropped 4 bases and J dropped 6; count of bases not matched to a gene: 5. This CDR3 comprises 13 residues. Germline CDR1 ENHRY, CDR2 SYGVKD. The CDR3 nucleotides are TGTGCCATCAGTGGCGGGACAGCCGATGGCTACACCTTC. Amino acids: CAISGGTADGYTF.

CDR3 nucleotides: TGCGCCAGCAGCTTGGGGGGGATACCGGAGAACACTGAAGCTTTCTTT. Translating it yields CASSLGGIPENTEAFF. V usage is TRBV5-1 and J usage is TRBJ1-1; D perhaps matches TRBD1 (5 bases). The V gene's germline CDR1 is SGHRS and CDR2 YFSETQ. Trimming removed 0 bases at V and 1 base at J, with 13 bases between. CDR3 length: 16 residues.

CDR3: CASRPDVLSGNTIYF. The CDR3, as DNA: TGTGCCAGCAGACCGGACGTACTTTCTGGAAACACCATATATTTT. This rearrangement joins TRBV7-8 to TRBJ1-3, with D uncertain. There are 15 residues in the CDR3. CDR1 and CDR2 (germline): SGHVS, FQNEAQ. Between the trimmed V and J ends, which lost 6 bases and 1 base, there was a span of 13 bases.

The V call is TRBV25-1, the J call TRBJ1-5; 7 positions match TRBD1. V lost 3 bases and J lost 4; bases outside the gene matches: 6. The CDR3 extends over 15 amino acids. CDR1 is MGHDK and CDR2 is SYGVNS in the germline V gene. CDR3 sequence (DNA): TGTGCCAGCAGTGATGAGGGGGCACTAAATCAGCCCCAGCATTTT. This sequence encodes CASSDEGALNQPQHF.

CDR3 loop: CASRTSGRLSNYEQYF. The CDR3 DNA reads TGTGCCAGCAGGACCTCGGGCAGACTTTCCAACTACGAGCAGTACTTC. This chain links TRBV5-6 with TRBJ2-7; D remains unclear. Trimming removed 5 bases at V and 3 bases at J, with 21 bases between. Germline V gene data show CDR1 as SGHDT and CDR2 as YYEEEE. This CDR3 has 16 amino acids.

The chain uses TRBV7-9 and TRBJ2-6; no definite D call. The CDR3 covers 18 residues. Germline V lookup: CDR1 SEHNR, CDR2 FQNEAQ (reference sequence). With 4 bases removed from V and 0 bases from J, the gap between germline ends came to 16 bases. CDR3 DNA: TGTGCCAGCAGCTCCGCGAAGGTGCCACTCTCTGGGGCCAACGTCCTGACTTTC. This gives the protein CASSSAKVPLSGANVLTF.

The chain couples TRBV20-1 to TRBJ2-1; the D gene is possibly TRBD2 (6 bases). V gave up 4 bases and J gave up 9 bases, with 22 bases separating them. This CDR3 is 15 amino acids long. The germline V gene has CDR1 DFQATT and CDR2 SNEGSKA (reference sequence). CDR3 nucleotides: TGCAGTGCTAACCGCCACGGGAGCTCGTCAGGTGAGCAGTTCTTC. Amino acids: CSANRHGSSSGEQFF.

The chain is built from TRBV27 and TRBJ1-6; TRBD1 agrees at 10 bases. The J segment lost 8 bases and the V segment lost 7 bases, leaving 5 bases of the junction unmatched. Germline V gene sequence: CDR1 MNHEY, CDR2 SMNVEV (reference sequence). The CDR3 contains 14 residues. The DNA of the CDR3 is TGTGCCAGCACCCGGGACAGGGGTTATTCACCCCTCCACTTT. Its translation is CASTRDRGYSPLHF.

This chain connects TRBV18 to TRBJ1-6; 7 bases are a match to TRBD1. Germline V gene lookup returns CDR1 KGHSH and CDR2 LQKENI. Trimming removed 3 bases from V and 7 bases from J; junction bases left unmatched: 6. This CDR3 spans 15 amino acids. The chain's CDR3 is CASSPGQLQNSPLHF. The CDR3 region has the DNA TGTGCCAGCTCACCGGGACAGTTGCAGAATTCACCCCTCCACTTT.

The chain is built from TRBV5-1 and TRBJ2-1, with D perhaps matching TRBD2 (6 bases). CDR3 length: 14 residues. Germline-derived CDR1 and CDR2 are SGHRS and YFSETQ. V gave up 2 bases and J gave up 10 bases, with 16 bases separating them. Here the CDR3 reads CASSFRDSGREQFF. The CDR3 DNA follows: TGCGCCAGCAGCTTCCGGGACTCTGGGAGGGAGCAGTTCTTC.

CDR3 coding DNA: TGCGCCAGCAGCCCCAATATAGGGTATGGCTACACCTTC. Translation gives CASSPNIGYGYTF. This chain connects TRBV5-1 to TRBJ1-2; D remains unclear. CDR3 length: 13 amino acids. Trimming cost V 4 bases and J 5 bases, with 12 bases left between them. CDR1 is SGHRS, CDR2 YFSETQ, per germline.

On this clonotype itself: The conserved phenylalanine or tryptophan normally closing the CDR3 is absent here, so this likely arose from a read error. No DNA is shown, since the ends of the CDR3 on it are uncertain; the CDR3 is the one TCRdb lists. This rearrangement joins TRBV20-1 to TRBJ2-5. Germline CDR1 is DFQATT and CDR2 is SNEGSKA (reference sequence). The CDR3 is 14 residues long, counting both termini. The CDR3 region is CSAPDLQLGYTFGS.

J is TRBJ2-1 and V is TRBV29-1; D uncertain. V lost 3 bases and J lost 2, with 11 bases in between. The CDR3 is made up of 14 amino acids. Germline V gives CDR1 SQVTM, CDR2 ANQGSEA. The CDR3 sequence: CSVEGGKTYNEQFF. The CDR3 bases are TGCAGCGTTGAGGGCGGAAAAACCTACAATGAGCAGTTCTTC.

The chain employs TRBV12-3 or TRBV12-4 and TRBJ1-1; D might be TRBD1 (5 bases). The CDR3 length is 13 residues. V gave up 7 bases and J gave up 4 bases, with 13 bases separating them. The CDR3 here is CASKPNGGTEAFF. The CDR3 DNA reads TGTGCCAGCAAACCGAACGGGGGCACTGAAGCTTTCTTT.

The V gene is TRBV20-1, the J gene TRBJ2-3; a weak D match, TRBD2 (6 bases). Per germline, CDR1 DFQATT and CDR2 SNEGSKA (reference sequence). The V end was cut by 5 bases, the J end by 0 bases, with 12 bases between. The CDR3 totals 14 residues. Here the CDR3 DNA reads TGCAGTGCTTACCGGACTACTAGCACAGATACGCAGTATTTT. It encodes CSAYRTTSTDTQYF.

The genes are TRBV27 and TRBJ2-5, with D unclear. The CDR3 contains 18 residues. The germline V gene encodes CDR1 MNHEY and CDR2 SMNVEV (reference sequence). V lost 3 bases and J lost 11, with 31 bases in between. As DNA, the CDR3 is TGTGCCAGCAGTTTGTTCCCCCCCGTAATAAGTGGTTCGAGTGAGCAGTACTTC. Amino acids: CASSLFPPVISGSSEQYF.

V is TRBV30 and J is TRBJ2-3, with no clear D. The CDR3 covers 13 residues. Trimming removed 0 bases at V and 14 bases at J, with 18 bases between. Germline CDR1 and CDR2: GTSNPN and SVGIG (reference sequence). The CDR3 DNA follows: TGTGCCTGGAGTGTAGGCGCCTTGACCTTCACGTATTTT. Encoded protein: CAWSVGALTFTYF.

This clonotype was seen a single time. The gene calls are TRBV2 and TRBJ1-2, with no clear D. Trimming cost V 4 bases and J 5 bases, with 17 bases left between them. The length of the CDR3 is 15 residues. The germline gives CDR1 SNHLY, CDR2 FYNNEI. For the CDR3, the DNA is TGTGCCAGCAGTGCGCTTAAGTCCAGCATATATGGCTACACCTTC. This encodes CASSALKSSIYGYTF.

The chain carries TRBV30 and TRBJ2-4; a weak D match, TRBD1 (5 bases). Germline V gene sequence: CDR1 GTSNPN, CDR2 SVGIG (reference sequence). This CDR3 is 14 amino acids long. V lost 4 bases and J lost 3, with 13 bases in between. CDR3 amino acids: CAWNQGLGKNIQYF. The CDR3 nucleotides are TGTGCCTGGAACCAGGGATTAGGCAAAAACATTCAGTACTTC.

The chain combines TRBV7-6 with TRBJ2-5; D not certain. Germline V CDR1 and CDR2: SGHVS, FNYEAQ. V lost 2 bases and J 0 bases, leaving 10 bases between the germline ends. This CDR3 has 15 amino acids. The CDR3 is CASSLPASHQETQYF. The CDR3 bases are TGTGCCAGCAGCTTACCTGCGTCCCACCAAGAGACCCAGTACTTC.

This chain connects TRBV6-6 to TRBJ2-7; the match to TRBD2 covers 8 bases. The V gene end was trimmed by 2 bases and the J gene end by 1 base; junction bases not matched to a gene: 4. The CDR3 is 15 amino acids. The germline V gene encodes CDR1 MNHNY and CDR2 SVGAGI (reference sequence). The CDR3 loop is CASSYAPSGSYEQYF. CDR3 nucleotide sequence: TGTGCCAGCAGTTACGCCCCTAGCGGGTCCTACGAGCAGTACTTC.

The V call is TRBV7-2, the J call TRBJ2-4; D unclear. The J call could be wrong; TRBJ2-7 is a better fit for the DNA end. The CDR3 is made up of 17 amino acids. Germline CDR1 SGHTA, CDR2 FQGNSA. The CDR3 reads CASSLGQKGRTFYEQYF. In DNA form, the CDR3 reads TGTGCCAGCAGCTTAGGCCAGAAAGGACGGACCTTCTACGAGCAGTACTTC.

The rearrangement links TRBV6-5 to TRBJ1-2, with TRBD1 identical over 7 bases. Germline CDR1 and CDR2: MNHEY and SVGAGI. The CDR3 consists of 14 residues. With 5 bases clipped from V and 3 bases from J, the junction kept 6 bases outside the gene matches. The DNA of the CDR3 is TGTGCCAGCAGTGACAGGGTCTGGGACTATGGCTACACCTTC. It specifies CASSDRVWDYGYTF.

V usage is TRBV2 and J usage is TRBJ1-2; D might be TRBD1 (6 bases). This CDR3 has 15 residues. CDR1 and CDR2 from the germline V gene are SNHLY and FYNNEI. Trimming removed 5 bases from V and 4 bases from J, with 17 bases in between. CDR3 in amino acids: CASSSHTGSSYGYTF. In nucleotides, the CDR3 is TGTGCCAGCAGTTCCCATACAGGGTCGAGCTATGGCTACACCTTC.

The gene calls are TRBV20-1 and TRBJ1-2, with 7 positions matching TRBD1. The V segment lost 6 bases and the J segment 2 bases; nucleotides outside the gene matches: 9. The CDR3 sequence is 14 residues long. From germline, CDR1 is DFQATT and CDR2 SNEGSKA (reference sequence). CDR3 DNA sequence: TGCAGTGCGCCGGACAGGCCGAAAAACTATGGCTACACCTTC. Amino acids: CSAPDRPKNYGYTF.

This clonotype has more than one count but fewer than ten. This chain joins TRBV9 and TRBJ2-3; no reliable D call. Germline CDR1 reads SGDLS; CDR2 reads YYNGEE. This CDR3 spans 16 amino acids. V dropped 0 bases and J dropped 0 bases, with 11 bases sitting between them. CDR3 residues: CASSVGPGASTDTQYF. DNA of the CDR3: TGTGCCAGCAGCGTAGGGCCGGGTGCTAGCACAGATACGCAGTATTTT.

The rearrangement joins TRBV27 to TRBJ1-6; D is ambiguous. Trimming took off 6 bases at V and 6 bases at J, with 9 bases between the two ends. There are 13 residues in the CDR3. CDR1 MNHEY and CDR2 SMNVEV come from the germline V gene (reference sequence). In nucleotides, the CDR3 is TGTGCCAGCAGCGGGTTTGTTAATTCACCCCTCCACTTT. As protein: CASSGFVNSPLHF.

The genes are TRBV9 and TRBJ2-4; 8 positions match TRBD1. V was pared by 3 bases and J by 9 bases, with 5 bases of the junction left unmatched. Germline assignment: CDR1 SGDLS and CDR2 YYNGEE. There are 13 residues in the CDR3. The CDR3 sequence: CASSATGVGIQYF. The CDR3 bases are TGTGCCAGCAGCGCGACAGGGGTTGGCATTCAGTACTTC.

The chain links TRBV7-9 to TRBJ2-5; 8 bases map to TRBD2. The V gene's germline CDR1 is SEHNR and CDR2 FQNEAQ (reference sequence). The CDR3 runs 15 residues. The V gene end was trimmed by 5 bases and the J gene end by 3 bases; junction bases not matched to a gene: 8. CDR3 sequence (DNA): TGTGCCAGCAGCCCGACCGGGACTAGAGAAGAGACCCAGTACTTC. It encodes CASSPTGTREETQYF. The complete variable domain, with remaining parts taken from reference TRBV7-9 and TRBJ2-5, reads DTGVSQNPRHKITKRGQNVTFRCDPISEHNRLYWYRQTLGQGPEFLTYFQNEAQLEKSRLLSDRFSAERPKGSFSTLEIQRTEQGDSAMYLCASSPTGTREETQYFGPGTRLLVL.

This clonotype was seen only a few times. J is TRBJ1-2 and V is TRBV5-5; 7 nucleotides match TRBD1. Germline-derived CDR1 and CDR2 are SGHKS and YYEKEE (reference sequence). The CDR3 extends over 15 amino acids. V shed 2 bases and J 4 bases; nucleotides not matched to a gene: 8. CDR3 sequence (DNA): TGTGCCAGCAGCTTATCCGGGACAGAGGCCTATGGCTACACCTTC. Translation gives CASSLSGTEAYGYTF.

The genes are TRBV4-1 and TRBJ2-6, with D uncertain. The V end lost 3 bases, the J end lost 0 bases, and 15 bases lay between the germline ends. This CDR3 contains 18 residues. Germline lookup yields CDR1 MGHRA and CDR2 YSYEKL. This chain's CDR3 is CASSHRASAYSGANVLTF. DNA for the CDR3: TGCGCCAGCAGCCATAGAGCTTCAGCTTACTCTGGGGCCAACGTCCTGACTTTC.